A single sample is the source of the 9 T cell receptor beta chains below, sequenced in a study of cytomegalovirus exposure and HLA in healthy donors. This table comes from immunoSEQ multiplex PCR, and its TCRdb copy is limited to in-frame clones, with some not included. The sample has roughly 120,000 clones, more than 70% seen once. What was sequenced was PBMCs. The receptors come from a man between 18 and 35 years old in good health and CMV-seronegative.

The chain uses TRBV11-2 and TRBJ2-3; 7 positions agree with TRBD1. V was clipped by 5 bases and J by 6 bases; unmatched bases: 20. CDR3 length: 18 residues. In germline, CDR1 is SGHAT, CDR2 FQNNGV. CDR3 loop: CASSPDPGQALYTDTQYF. CDR3 sequence (DNA): TGTGCCAGCAGCCCGGACCCCGGACAGGCGTTGTATACCGATACGCAGTATTTT.

The V call is TRBV7-9, the J call TRBJ2-2; possibly TRBD2 for D (5 bases). This CDR3 spans 14 amino acids. The V end was cut by 1 base, the J end by 6 bases, with 9 bases between. The germline V gene has CDR1 SEHNR and CDR2 FQNEAQ (reference sequence). The CDR3: CASSLDGMAGELFF. The CDR3, as DNA: TGTGCCAGCAGCTTAGACGGGATGGCCGGGGAGCTGTTTTTT.

CDR3 bases: TGTGCCAGCAGAGGAGGTCCAGCTTTCTTT. It yields the protein CASRGGPAFF. V and J are TRBV6-1 and TRBJ1-1; the D is unclear. The CDR3 consists of 10 residues. V was cut by 6 bases and J by 10 bases, with 9 bases left in between. Per germline, CDR1 MNHNS and CDR2 SASEGT.

The V and J genes are TRBV6-4 and TRBJ2-3, with TRBD1 matching over 12 bases. Trimming removed 5 bases from V and 5 bases from J; junction bases left unmatched: 5. This CDR3 is built from 15 residues. CDR1 is MRHNA and CDR2 is SNTAGT in the germline V gene. Here the CDR3 reads CASSSGQGAGDTQYF. The CDR3 bases are TGTGCCAGCAGTTCGGGACAGGGGGCGGGAGATACGCAGTATTTT.

The J gene is TRBJ1-2, the V gene TRBV10-1; D remains unclear. Looked up from germline, CDR1 is WNHNN and CDR2 is SYGVQD (reference sequence). CDR3 length: 15 residues. V was cut by 10 bases and J by 5 bases, with 23 bases left in between. The CDR3 bases are TGCGCCACCGGAACCCCGAACGGGGTTGGGTATGGCTACACCTTC. Protein: CATGTPNGVGYGYTF.

This clone has more than one count but fewer than ten. The V call is TRBV19, the J call TRBJ1-1; a weak D match, TRBD1 (5 bases). Germline CDR1 reads LNHDA; CDR2 reads SQIVND (reference sequence). The CDR3 totals 13 residues. Trimming removed 7 bases at V and 1 base at J, with 10 bases between. CDR3: CASTYDRNTEAFF. The DNA for the CDR3 is TGTGCCAGTACCTACGACAGGAACACTGAAGCTTTCTTT. The variable domain in full, completed from reference TRBV19 and TRBJ1-1, reads DGGITQSPKYLFRKEGQNVTLSCEQNLNHDAMYWYRQDPGQGLRLIYYSQIVNDFQKGDIAEGYSVSREKKESFPLTVTSAQKNPTAFYLCASTYDRNTEAFFGQGTRLTVV.

The chain is built from TRBV2 and TRBJ2-1; 13 nucleotides align to TRBD2. Germline CDR1 SNHLY, CDR2 FYNNEI. V trimming: 5 bases; J trimming: 2 bases; junction bases outside the gene matches: 3. CDR3 length: 16 amino acids. The CDR3 protein is CASSTGTSGAYNEQFF. The CDR3 region has the DNA TGTGCCAGCAGTACAGGGACTAGCGGGGCCTACAATGAGCAGTTCTTC. The full variable domain, its missing parts supplied by reference TRBV2 and TRBJ2-1, is EPEVTQTPSHQVTQMGQEVILRCVPISNHLYFYWYRQILGQKVEFLVSFYNNEISEKSEIFDDQFSVERPDGSNFTLKIRSTKLEDSAMYFCASSTGTSGAYNEQFFGPGTRLTVL.

This clone was seen only a few times. The V and J genes are TRBV28 and TRBJ2-5, with 8 bases identical to TRBD2. CDR1 is MDHEN and CDR2 is SYDVKM in the germline V gene. V dropped 4 bases and J dropped 5; count of bases not matched to a gene: 0. The CDR3 loop spans 12 amino acids. This CDR3 is CASSSGGETQYF. Written as DNA, the CDR3 is TGTGCCAGCAGTTCGGGAGGGGAGACCCAGTACTTC.

V usage is TRBV27 and J usage is TRBJ1-4; the D is unclear. The V gene lost 5 bases and the J gene lost 7 bases, with 8 bases spanning the gap. The CDR3 extends over 12 amino acids. Germline CDR1 MNHEY, CDR2 SMNVEV (reference sequence). CDR3 amino acids: CASSENLEKLFF. CDR3 in DNA: TGTGCCAGCAGTGAGAACCTTGAAAAACTGTTTTTT. Looking up the rest from reference TRBV27 and TRBJ1-4 gives the full variable domain: EAQVTQNPRYLITVTGKKLTVTCSQNMNHEYMSWYRQDPGLGLRQIYYSMNVEVTDKGDVPEGYKVSRKEKRNFPLILESPSPNQTSLYFCASSENLEKLFFGSGTQLSVL.